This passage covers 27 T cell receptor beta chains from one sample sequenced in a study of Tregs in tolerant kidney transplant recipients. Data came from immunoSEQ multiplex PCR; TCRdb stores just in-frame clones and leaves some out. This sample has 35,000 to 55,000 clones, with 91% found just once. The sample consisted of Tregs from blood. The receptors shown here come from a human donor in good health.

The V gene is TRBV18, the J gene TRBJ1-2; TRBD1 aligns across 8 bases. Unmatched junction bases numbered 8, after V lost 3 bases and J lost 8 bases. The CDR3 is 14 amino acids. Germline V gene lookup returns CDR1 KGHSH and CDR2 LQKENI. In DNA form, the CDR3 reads TGTGCCAGCTCACCTCTGGACAGGGTGGAAGGCTACACCTTC. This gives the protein CASSPLDRVEGYTF.

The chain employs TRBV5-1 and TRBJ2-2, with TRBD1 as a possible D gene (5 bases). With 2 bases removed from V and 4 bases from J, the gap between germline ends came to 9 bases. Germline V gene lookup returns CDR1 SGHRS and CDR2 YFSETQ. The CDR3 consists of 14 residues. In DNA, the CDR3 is TGCGCCAGCAGCTTTCAGGGTGTCACCGGGGAGCTGTTTTTT. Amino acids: CASSFQGVTGELFF.

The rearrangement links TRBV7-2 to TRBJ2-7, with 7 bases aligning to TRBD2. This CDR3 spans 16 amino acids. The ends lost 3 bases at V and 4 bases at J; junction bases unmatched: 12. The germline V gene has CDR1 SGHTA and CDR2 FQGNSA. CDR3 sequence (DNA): TGTGCCAGCAGCTTCCTTATACGCGGGAGCAGGTACGAGCAGTACTTC. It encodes CASSFLIRGSRYEQYF.

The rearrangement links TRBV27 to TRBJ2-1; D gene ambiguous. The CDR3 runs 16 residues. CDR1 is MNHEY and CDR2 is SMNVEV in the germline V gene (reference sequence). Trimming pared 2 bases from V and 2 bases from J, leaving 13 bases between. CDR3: CASSLGIRNPYNEQFF. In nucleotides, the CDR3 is TGTGCCAGCAGTTTAGGCATCAGGAACCCCTACAATGAGCAGTTCTTC.

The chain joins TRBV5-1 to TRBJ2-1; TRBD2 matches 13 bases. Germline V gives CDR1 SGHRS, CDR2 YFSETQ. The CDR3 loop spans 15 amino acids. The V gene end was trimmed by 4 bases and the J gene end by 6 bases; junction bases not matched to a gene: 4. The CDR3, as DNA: TGCGCCAGCAGCCCACTAGCGGGGGGGAGCAATGAGCAGTTCTTC. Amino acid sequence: CASSPLAGGSNEQFF.

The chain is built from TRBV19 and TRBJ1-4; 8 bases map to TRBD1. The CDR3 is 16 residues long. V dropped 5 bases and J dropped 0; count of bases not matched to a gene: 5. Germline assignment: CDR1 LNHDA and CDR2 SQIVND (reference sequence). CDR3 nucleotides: TGTGCCAGTAGTCAGGGGGCCCCTCCAACTAATGAAAAACTGTTTTTT. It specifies CASSQGAPPTNEKLFF.

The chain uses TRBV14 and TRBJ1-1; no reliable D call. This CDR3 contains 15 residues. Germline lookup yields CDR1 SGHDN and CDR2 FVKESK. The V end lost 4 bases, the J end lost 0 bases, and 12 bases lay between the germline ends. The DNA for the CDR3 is TGTGCCAGCAGCCCCCTCGAGGGCTTGAACACTGAAGCTTTCTTT. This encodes CASSPLEGLNTEAFF.

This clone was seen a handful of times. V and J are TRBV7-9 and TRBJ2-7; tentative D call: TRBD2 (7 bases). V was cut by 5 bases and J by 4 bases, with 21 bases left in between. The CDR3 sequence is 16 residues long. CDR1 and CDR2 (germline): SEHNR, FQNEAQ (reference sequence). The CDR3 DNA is TGTGCCAGCAGCCGAAGGGGGGGCGGGAGTTTATACGAGCAGTACTTC. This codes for CASSRRGGGSLYEQYF.

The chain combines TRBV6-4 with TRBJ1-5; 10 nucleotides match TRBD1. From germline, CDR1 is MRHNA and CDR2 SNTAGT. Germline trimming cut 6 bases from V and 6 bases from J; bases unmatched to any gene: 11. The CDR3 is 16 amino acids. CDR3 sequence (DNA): TGTGCCAGCAGCGCTCGAAGTCGGACAGGGGGTCAGCCCCAGCATTTT. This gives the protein CASSARSRTGGQPQHF.

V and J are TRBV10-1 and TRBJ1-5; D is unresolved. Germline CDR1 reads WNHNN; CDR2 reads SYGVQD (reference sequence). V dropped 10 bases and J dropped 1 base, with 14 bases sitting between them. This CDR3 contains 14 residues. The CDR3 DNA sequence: TGCGCCATTTCGGACGGTTGGAGCAATCAGCCCCAGCATTTT. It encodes CAISDGWSNQPQHF.

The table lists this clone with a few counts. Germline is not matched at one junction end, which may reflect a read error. In DNA, the CDR3 is TGCGCCAGCAGAGAGTATTCTTACGAGCAGTACTTC. This codes for CASREYSYEQYF. The chain is built from TRBV10-2 and TRBJ2-7; D not certain. The germline V gene encodes CDR1 WSHSY and CDR2 SAAADI. There are 12 residues in the CDR3.

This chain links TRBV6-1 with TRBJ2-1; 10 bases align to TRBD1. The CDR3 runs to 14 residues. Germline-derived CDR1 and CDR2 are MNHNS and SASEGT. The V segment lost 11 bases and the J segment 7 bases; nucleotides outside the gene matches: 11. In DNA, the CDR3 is TGTGCCGCAGCCAGGACAGGGGGTGCGAATGAGCAGTTCTTC. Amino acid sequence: CAAARTGGANEQFF.

The CDR3 nucleotides are TGTGCCAGCAAGCGGGGGGTTCTTAGCACAGATACGCAGTATTTT. Its protein product is CASKRGVLSTDTQYF. The V call is TRBV2, the J call TRBJ2-3; 9 bases line up with TRBD2. The trim removed 7 bases at V and 0 bases at J, leaving 5 bases unmatched. CDR3 size: 15 residues. Germline V gives CDR1 SNHLY, CDR2 FYNNEI.

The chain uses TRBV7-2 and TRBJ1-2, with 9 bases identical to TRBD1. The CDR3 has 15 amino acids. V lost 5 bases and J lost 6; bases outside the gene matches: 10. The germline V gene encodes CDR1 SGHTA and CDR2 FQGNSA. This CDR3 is CASSRRDRVWNGYTF. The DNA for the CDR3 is TGTGCCAGCAGCCGCCGGGACAGGGTTTGGAATGGCTACACCTTC. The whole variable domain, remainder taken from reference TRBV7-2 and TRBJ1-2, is GAGVSQSPSNKVTEKGKDVELRCDPISGHTALYWYRQSLGQGLEFLIYFQGNSAPDKSGLPSDRFSAERTGGSVSTLTIQRTQQEDSAVYLCASSRRDRVWNGYTFGSGTRLTVV.

The CDR3 nucleotides are TGTGCCACCAGCAGGGGACCCGGGGAGCTGTTTTTT. Its protein is CATSRGPGELFF. The chain joins TRBV15 to TRBJ2-2; the D gene could be TRBD1 or TRBD2 (5 bases each). This CDR3 has 12 amino acids. Trimming removed 3 bases at V and 6 bases at J, with 5 bases between. Germline-derived CDR1 and CDR2 are LNHNV and YYDKDF (reference sequence).

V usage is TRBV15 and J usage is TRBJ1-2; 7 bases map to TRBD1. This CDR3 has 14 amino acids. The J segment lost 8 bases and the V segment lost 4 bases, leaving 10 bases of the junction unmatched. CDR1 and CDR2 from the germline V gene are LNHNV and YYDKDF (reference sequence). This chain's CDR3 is CATSNRTGFLGYTF. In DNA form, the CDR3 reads TGTGCCACCAGCAACAGGACAGGATTTCTAGGCTACACCTTC.

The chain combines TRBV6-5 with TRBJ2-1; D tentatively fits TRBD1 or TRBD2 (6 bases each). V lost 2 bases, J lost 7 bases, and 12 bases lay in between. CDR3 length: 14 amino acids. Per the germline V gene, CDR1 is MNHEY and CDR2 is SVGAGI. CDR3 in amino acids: CASSYREGGNEQFF. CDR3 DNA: TGTGCCAGCAGTTACCGGGAAGGGGGGAATGAGCAGTTCTTC.

CDR3 sequence (DNA): TGTGCCAGCAGCAGGGGAGGGTCTAGCGGCCAAGAGACCCAGTACTTC. Translating it yields CASSRGGSSGQETQYF. The gene calls are TRBV11-1 and TRBJ2-5; TRBD2 agrees at 7 bases. CDR1 and CDR2 from the germline V gene are SGHAT and FQDESV (reference sequence). The J segment lost 1 base and the V segment lost 5 bases, leaving 10 bases of the junction unmatched. CDR3 length equals 16 residues.

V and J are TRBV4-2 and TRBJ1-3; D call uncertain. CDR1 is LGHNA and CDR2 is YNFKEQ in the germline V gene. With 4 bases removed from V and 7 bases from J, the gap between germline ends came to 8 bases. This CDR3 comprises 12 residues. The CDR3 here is CASSPQENTIYF. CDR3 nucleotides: TGTGCCAGCAGCCCGCAGGAGAACACCATATATTTT.

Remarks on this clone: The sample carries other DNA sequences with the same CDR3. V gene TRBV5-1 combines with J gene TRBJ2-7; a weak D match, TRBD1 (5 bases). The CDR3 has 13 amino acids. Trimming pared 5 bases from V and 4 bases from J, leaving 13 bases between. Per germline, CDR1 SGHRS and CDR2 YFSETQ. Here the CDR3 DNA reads TGCGCCAGCAGGCCCTCGACAGTTTACGAGCAGTACTTC. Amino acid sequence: CASRPSTVYEQYF.

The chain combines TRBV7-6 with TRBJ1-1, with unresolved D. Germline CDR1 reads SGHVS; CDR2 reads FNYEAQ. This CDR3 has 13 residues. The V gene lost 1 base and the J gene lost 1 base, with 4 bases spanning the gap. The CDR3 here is CASSLVRNTEAFF. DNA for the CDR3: TGTGCCAGCAGCTTAGTTCGGAACACTGAAGCTTTCTTT.

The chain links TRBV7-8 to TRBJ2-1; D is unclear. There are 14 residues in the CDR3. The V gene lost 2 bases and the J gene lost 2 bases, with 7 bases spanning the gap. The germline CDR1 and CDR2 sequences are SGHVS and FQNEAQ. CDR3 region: CASSLSDAYNEQFF. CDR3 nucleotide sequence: TGTGCCAGCAGCTTATCCGATGCCTACAATGAGCAGTTCTTC. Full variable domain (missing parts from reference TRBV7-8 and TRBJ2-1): GAGVSQSPRYKVAKRGQDVALRCDPISGHVSLFWYQQALGQGPEFLTYFQNEAQLDKSGLPSDRFFAERPEGSVSTLKIQRTQQEDSAVYLCASSLSDAYNEQFFGPGTRLTVL.

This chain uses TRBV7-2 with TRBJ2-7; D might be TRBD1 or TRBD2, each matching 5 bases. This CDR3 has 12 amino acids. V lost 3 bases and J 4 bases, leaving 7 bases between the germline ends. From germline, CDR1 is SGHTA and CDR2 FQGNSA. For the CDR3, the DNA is TGTGCCAGCAGCTTGGGGGTTTACGAGCAGTACTTC. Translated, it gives CASSLGVYEQYF.

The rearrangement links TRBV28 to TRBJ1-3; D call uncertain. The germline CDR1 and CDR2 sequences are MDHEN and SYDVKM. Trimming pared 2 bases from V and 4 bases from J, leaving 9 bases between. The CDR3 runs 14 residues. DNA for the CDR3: TGTGCCAGCAGTTTAAATCTGCCCGGAAACACCATATATTTT. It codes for CASSLNLPGNTIYF.

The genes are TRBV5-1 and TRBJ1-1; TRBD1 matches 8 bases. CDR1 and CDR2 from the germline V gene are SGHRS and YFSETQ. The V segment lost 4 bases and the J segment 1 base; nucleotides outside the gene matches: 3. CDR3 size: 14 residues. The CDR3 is CASSHGQGNTEAFF. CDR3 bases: TGCGCCAGCAGCCACGGACAGGGGAACACTGAAGCTTTCTTT.

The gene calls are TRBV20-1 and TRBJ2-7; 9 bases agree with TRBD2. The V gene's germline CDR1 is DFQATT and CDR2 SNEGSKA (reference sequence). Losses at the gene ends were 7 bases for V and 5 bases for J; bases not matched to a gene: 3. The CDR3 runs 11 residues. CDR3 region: CSGGGADEQYF. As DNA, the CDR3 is TGCAGTGGCGGGGGGGCGGACGAGCAGTACTTC.

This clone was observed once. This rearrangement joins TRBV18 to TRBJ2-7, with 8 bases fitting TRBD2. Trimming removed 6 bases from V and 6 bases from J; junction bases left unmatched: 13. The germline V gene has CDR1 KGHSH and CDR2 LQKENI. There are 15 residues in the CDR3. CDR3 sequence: CASSPVRGGATEQYF. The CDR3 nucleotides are TGTGCCAGCTCTCCGGTACGGGGGGGGGCGACCGAGCAGTACTTC. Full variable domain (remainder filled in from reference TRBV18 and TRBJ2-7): NAGVMQNPRHLVRRRGQEARLRCSPMKGHSHVYWYRQLPEEGLKFMVYLQKENIIDESGMPKERFSAEFPKEGPSILRIQQVVRGDSAAYFCASSPVRGGATEQYFGPGTRLTVT.